These 12 T cell receptor beta chains came from one sample sequenced in a study of metastatic and nonmetastatic thyroid tumors. No treatment had been given to any patient before thyroid surgery. MiXCR reprocessed the PCR reads for TCRdb. The sample lists roughly 48,000 clones; approximately 20% were seen once. What was sequenced was blood. All receptors derive from a male donor with papillary thyroid cancer or a benign thyroid nodule (not recorded which). Some clones in this sample may be carry-over from other donors' samples.

This chain links TRBV6-1 with TRBJ2-3; D possibly corresponds to TRBD2 (5 bases). CDR1 MNHNS and CDR2 SASEGT come from the germline V gene. Deletions cut 4 bases from V and 5 bases from J, with 13 bases between. The CDR3 has 14 residues. In DNA form, the CDR3 reads TGTGCCAGCAGTGCCAAAATTGAGGGAGATACGCAGTATTTT. Translation: CASSAKIEGDTQYF.

As concerns this clone: An end of the junction differs from the germline gene, which may be a read error. This chain links TRBV6-1 with TRBJ1-5, with a weak D call TRBD1 (6 bases). Germline CDR1 and CDR2: MNHNS and SASEGT. The CDR3 extends over 15 amino acids. The CDR3 DNA reads TGTGCCAGCAGCCCAGCACAGGGAAGTGGGCAGCCCAAGCATTTT. Translated: CASSPAQGSGQPKHF.

This clone showed up many times. The chain carries TRBV12-5 and TRBJ2-7; the match to TRBD1 covers 9 bases. The CDR3 spans 14 residues. With V trimmed by 6 bases and J by 4 bases, 7 bases remained unmatched. Germline V lookup: CDR1 LGHNT, CDR2 FRNRAP. The CDR3 here is CASGPGQGPYEQYF. Here the CDR3 DNA reads TGTGCTAGTGGACCGGGACAGGGTCCTTACGAGCAGTACTTC.

This clone occurred many times. The genes are TRBV10-1 and TRBJ1-4; perhaps TRBD1 as D (5 bases). From germline, CDR1 is WNHNN and CDR2 SYGVQD (reference sequence). Between the trimmed V and J ends, which lost 5 bases and 3 bases, there was a span of 16 bases. The CDR3 runs to 16 residues. The CDR3 DNA reads TGCGCCAGCAGTCCAACCTCACAGGTAGCTAATGAAAAACTGTTTTTT. It yields the protein CASSPTSQVANEKLFF.

V gene TRBV20-1 combines with J gene TRBJ2-7, with 7 bases that match TRBD1. V lost 1 base, J lost 6 bases, and 9 bases stayed unmatched. This CDR3 contains 14 residues. The V gene's germline CDR1 is DFQATT and CDR2 SNEGSKA (reference sequence). CDR3: CSARAGQEPLEQYF. The CDR3 DNA reads as TGCAGTGCTAGAGCCGGACAGGAACCCCTCGAGCAGTACTTC.

This clone has a handful of counts. The V call is TRBV6-1, the J call TRBJ1-2, with D tentatively TRBD1 (6 bases). V gave up 8 bases and J gave up 8 bases, with 12 bases separating them. This CDR3 comprises 11 residues. From germline, CDR1 is MNHNS and CDR2 SASEGT. CDR3 loop: CASSLGGGYTF. The CDR3 nucleotides are TGTGCCAGCTCCCTTGGGGGCGGCTACACCTTC.

This clone was picked up many times. One junction end does not reproduce the germline sequence, and a read error may be involved. This sample also contains other DNA sequences that code for the same CDR3. V usage is TRBV6-1 and J usage is TRBJ2-1; TRBD2 matches at 8 bases. The CDR3 spans 15 residues. CDR1 is MNHNS and CDR2 is SASEGT in the germline V gene. The CDR3 DNA follows: TGCGCCAGCAATGTTCAGGCGGGGGGCTACAATGAGCAGTTCTTC. This gives the protein CASNVQAGGYNEQFF.

This clone is labeled as medium-sized. The chain combines TRBV5-1 with TRBJ2-7; 11 bases map to TRBD1. Germline CDR1 is SGHRS and CDR2 is YFSETQ. V lost 0 bases, J lost 6 bases, and 2 bases stayed unmatched. This CDR3 comprises 14 residues. CDR3 in amino acids: CASSLGTGGREQYF. CDR3 coding DNA: TGCGCCAGCAGCTTGGGGACAGGGGGCCGCGAGCAGTACTTC.

This clone occurred many times. V and J are TRBV7-3 and TRBJ2-3, with 8 bases fitting TRBD2. There are 18 residues in the CDR3. Trimming cost V 1 base and J 0 bases; bases outside gene matches: 9. Germline loops: CDR1 SGHTA, CDR2 FQGTGA. CDR3 sequence (DNA): TGTGCCAGCAGCTTAATGGGGGGTAGCGGGGCTAGCACAGATACGCAGTATTTT. Translation gives CASSLMGGSGASTDTQYF.

CDR3 DNA sequence: TGTGCCAGCAGTGAATCAGCGGGGGGACTAGCGGGGGCCTACGAGCAGTACTTC. Translated, it gives CASSESAGGLAGAYEQYF. The rearrangement joins TRBV6-1 to TRBJ2-7, with TRBD2 identical over 14 bases. The CDR3 extends over 18 amino acids. The germline CDR1 and CDR2 sequences are MNHNS and SASEGT. V gave up 2 bases and J gave up 2 bases; unmatched junction bases: 8.

This clone appeared many times. The CDR3 DNA reads as TGTGCCCCGACAGGACCCCGGTCTAATGAAAAACTGTTTTTT. It is translated as CAPTGPRSNEKLFF. The rearrangement joins TRBV2 to TRBJ1-4; D may be TRBD1 (6 bases). Deletions cut 11 bases from V and 3 bases from J, with 16 bases between. The CDR3 runs to 14 residues. Germline V gene lookup returns CDR1 SNHLY and CDR2 FYNNEI.

A remark on this clone: At one end the junction does not follow the germline gene, possibly because of a read error. The chain uses TRBV14 and TRBJ1-1, with 7 bases fitting TRBD1. Germline V gene sequence: CDR1 SGHDN, CDR2 FVKESK. CDR3 length: 15 amino acids. The CDR3 DNA sequence: TGTGCCAGCAGCCATTACAGGACAGGAGACCCTGAGGCTTTCTTT. Amino acid sequence: CASSHYRTGDPEAFF. Full variable domain (missing parts from reference TRBV14 and TRBJ1-1): EAGVTQFPSHSVIEKGQTVTLRCDPISGHDNLYWYRRVMGKEIKFLLHFVKESKQDESGMPNNRFLAERTGGTYSTLKVQPAELEDSGVYFCASSHYRTGDPEAFFGQGTRLTVV.